This T cell receptor beta chain is from a study of T cells of healthy individuals. The CDR3 is made up of 15 amino acids. V lost 2 bases and J lost 0, with 7 bases in between. Germline-derived CDR1 and CDR2 are SGHNT and YENEEA. This clonotype was counted at least ten times. MiXCR, run by TCRdb on the 5' RACE reads, gives a single entry per CDR3 protein. The profile shows 100,000 or so distinct CDR3 sequences, 15% to 20% of them singletons. The rearrangement joins TRBV11-3 to TRBJ2-2; possibly TRBD1 for D (5 bases). The receptor was isolated from a human donor in good health. CDR3 sequence reads: CASSLQGTNTGELFF. CDR3 coding DNA: TGTGCCAGCAGCTTACAGGGAACGAACACCGGGGAGCTGTTTTTT.